These T cell receptor beta chains were read from a single sample in a study of OX40 agonist ivuxolimab in advanced cancers. Here immunoSEQ multiplex PCR was the method, and the copy in TCRdb shows in-frame clones only, minus some. Of 40,000 to 50,000 clones detected, approximately 83% appear once; the ten largest clones hold around 2%. The sequencing here drew on CD4+ or CD8+ T cells sorted from blood, taken in a trial of the OX40 agonist ivuxolimab. The receptors originated from an adult with an advanced solid tumor such as melanoma, head and neck, liver or kidney cancer. Each CDR3 is given with its conserved first and last residue. Fields, in order: V gene, D gene, J gene, CDR3 protein, CDR3 DNA. A D gene is named only where the DNA matches it firmly.

>TRBV27|TRBD1|TRBJ1-2
CASSMGGTAYGYTF
TGTGCCAGCAGTATGGGCGGGACAGCCTATGGCTACACCTTC
>TRBV6-5|NA|TRBJ2-3
CASSSYGSADTQYF
TGTGCCAGCAGTTCCTACGGGAGTGCAGATACGCAGTATTTT
>TRBV6-6|NA|TRBJ2-3
CASSYIRRRFTDTQYF
TGTGCCAGCAGTTACATCAGGCGGCGGTTTACAGATACGCAGTATTTT
>TRBV7-2|TRBD1|TRBJ2-1
CASSRNPDRVGSRDEQFF
TGTGCCAGCAGCCGAAATCCAGACAGGGTGGGCTCTAGGGATGAGCAGTTCTTC
>TRBV19|NA|TRBJ1-3
CASRAPGHISGNTIYF
TGTGCCAGTAGGGCTCCGGGACACATCTCTGGAAACACCATATATTTT
>TRBV5-6|NA|TRBJ1-3
CASSADSSGNTIYF
TGTGCCAGCAGCGCGGACAGCTCTGGAAACACCATATATTTT
>TRBV10-3|NA|TRBJ1-1
CAISEKVKYTEAFF
TGTGCCATCAGTGAGAAGGTCAAGTACACTGAAGCTTTCTTT
>TRBV7-3|NA|TRBJ2-7
CASSLTGNGQYF
TGTGCCAGCAGCTTAACGGGTAACGGGCAGTACTTC
>TRBV6-1|NA|TRBJ2-2
CASSEAIKTTNTGELFF
TGTGCCAGCAGTGAAGCGATTAAGACAACGAACACCGGGGAGCTGTTTTTT
>TRBV18|NA|TRBJ1-5
CASSPQGQPQHF
TGTGCCAGCTCACCACAGGGTCAGCCCCAGCATTTT
>TRBV5-1|NA|TRBJ1-2
CASSWGVPDYGYTF
TGCGCCAGCAGCTGGGGAGTACCTGACTATGGCTACACCTTC
>TRBV2|NA|TRBJ2-1
CASSEAGNNEQFF
TGTGCCAGCAGTGAGGCGGGAAACAATGAGCAGTTCTTC
>TRBV5-6|NA|TRBJ1-2
CASSLSRERGYTF
TGTGCCAGCAGCTTGAGTAGGGAGAGGGGCTACACCTTC